A single sample gave rise to the 31 T cell receptor beta chains below, sequenced in a study of type 1 regulatory T cells. TCRdb analysed the reads with MiXCR anew, one entry per CDR3 protein. The sample consists of tens of thousands of distinct CDR3 sequences, 55% to 65% of them appearing once. For these receptors, no antigen is known. The source material was cultured non-Tr1 T cells, either the whole culture or a sorted T cell fraction (not recorded which). The receptors shown here come from a human donor in good health.

This clonotype was seen only a few times. CDR3 sequence reads: CASSSQGGNEQFF. As DNA, the CDR3 is TGTGCCAGCAGCTCCCAAGGGGGCAATGAGCAGTTCTTC. V gene TRBV7-2 combines with J gene TRBJ2-1; possibly TRBD1 for D (6 bases). V was clipped by 4 bases and J by 6 bases, with 10 bases between them. CDR3 length equals 13 residues. The V gene's germline CDR1 is SGHTA and CDR2 FQGNSA.

This clonotype was detected only once. The V gene is TRBV6-1, the J gene TRBJ2-1; 8 bases match TRBD1. The CDR3 consists of 14 residues. CDR1 and CDR2 (germline): MNHNS, SASEGT. With 7 bases clipped from V and 0 bases from J, the junction kept 2 bases outside the gene matches. Here the CDR3 DNA reads TGTGCCAGCATTACAGGGGGCTCCTACAATGAGCAGTTCTTC. Its protein is CASITGGSYNEQFF.

The V and J genes are TRBV12-3 or TRBV12-4 and TRBJ2-1; 8 bases line up with TRBD1. The CDR3 runs 15 residues. V lost 6 bases and J lost 6; bases outside the gene matches: 10. DNA of the CDR3: TGTGCCAGCAGCTCCACAGGGGGAGTGGGCAATGAGCAGTTCTTC. Translated, it gives CASSSTGGVGNEQFF.

This rearrangement joins TRBV10-3 to TRBJ2-7, with TRBD1 as a possible D gene (7 bases). Germline lookup yields CDR1 ENHRY and CDR2 SYGVKD. Trimming pared 8 bases from V and 3 bases from J, leaving 14 bases between. This CDR3 contains 13 residues. In DNA, the CDR3 is TGTGCCATCGGCAGGGGGGATGACTACGAGCAGTACTTC. This sequence encodes CAIGRGDDYEQYF.

The chain is built from TRBV5-4 and TRBJ2-1; D unresolved. The V and J ends lost 5 bases and 8 bases respectively, with 20 bases between them. There are 15 residues in the CDR3. Looked up from germline, CDR1 is SGHNT and CDR2 is YYREEE (reference sequence). CDR3 nucleotides: TGTGCCAGCAGTTCCCGACTGAAACCATGCCATGAGCAGTTCTTC. This encodes CASSSRLKPCHEQFF.

This chain uses TRBV20-1 with TRBJ2-5; possible D gene TRBD1, 6 bases. Between the trimmed V and J ends, which lost 4 bases and 4 bases, there was a span of 10 bases. The CDR3 consists of 12 residues. Germline V gene lookup returns CDR1 DFQATT and CDR2 SNEGSKA (reference sequence). The CDR3 is CSAKQGGETQYF. DNA of the CDR3: TGCAGTGCTAAACAGGGTGGAGAGACCCAGTACTTC.

The chain couples TRBV7-3 to TRBJ2-1; D not resolved. V lost 3 bases and J lost 0, with 9 bases in between. This CDR3 spans 15 amino acids. Germline CDR1 SGHTA, CDR2 FQGTGA. The CDR3 sequence is CASSFGRSSYNEQFF. The CDR3 coding sequence is TGTGCCAGCAGCTTCGGCCGTAGCTCCTACAATGAGCAGTTCTTC.

The V gene is TRBV20-1, the J gene TRBJ1-5, with D perhaps TRBD1 (6 bases). The CDR3 is 15 amino acids. In germline, CDR1 is DFQATT, CDR2 SNEGSKA (reference sequence). The V and J ends lost 6 bases and 7 bases respectively, with 22 bases between them. The CDR3 nucleotides read TGCAGTGCCCTCCCGGACAGCGACGGGGTCCAGCCCCAGCATTTT. It encodes CSALPDSDGVQPQHF.

The gene calls are TRBV7-2 and TRBJ2-3; no clear D gene. Germline values: CDR1 SGHTA, CDR2 FQGNSA. The CDR3 extends over 13 amino acids. The V gene lost 5 bases and the J gene lost 4 bases, with 10 bases spanning the gap. CDR3: CASSPPIADTQYF. The CDR3 coding sequence is TGTGCCAGCAGCCCCCCAATCGCAGATACGCAGTATTTT.

In the case of this clonotype: An end of the junction does not agree with germline; a read error may underlie this. The V and J genes are TRBV7-2 and TRBJ2-1, with D perhaps TRBD1 or TRBD2 (6 bases each). Germline V lookup: CDR1 SGHTA, CDR2 FQGNSA. The CDR3 covers 12 residues. CDR3 DNA sequence: TGTGTCAGCAGCCATGAAGGGGGGGAGCAGTTCTTC. Encoded protein: CVSSHEGGEQFF.

This clonotype was seen more than once but under ten times. The rearrangement uses TRBV29-1 and TRBJ2-2; TRBD1 aligns across 7 bases. After removal of 7 bases from V and 6 bases from J, the junction contained 11 bases not matched to a gene. The CDR3 covers 14 residues. CDR1 and CDR2 (germline): SQVTM, ANQGSEA. In DNA, the CDR3 is TGCAGCGCCACAGGGGTGGTGGGTCCCGGGGAGCTGTTTTTT. Residues: CSATGVVGPGELFF.

This rearrangement joins TRBV19 to TRBJ2-7; 9 positions agree with TRBD1. Germline CDR1 reads LNHDA; CDR2 reads SQIVND (reference sequence). V trimming: 9 bases; J trimming: 6 bases; junction bases outside the gene matches: 9. The CDR3 contains 13 residues. Written as DNA, the CDR3 is TGTGCCAGCACTGACAGGGGGTCTGTCGAGCAGTACTTC. It yields the protein CASTDRGSVEQYF.

The chain combines TRBV5-1 with TRBJ2-1; TRBD2 agrees at 11 bases. Germline lookup yields CDR1 SGHRS and CDR2 YFSETQ. J lost 4 bases, V lost 5 bases, and 11 bases had no gene match. CDR3 length: 17 residues. The chain's CDR3 is CASSPMTGTSGYNEQFF. For the CDR3, the DNA is TGCGCCAGCAGTCCCATGACCGGGACTAGCGGTTACAATGAGCAGTTCTTC.

This chain joins TRBV7-3 and TRBJ2-3; no reliable D call. The germline CDR1 and CDR2 sequences are SGHTA and FQGTGA. This CDR3 has 13 residues. V lost 2 bases, J lost 9 bases, and 12 bases lay in between. As DNA, the CDR3 is TGTGCCAGCAGCTTAGGGGAATCGACGACGCAGTATTTT. It translates to CASSLGESTTQYF.

V and J are TRBV15 and TRBJ2-2, with D perhaps TRBD1 (6 bases). CDR1 LNHNV and CDR2 YYDKDF come from the germline V gene (reference sequence). The CDR3 length is 15 residues. Trimming left V 7 bases short and J 1 base short, with 13 bases between. CDR3 in amino acids: CATKISTGNTGELFF. CDR3 nucleotides: TGTGCCACCAAAATCTCGACAGGGAACACCGGGGAGCTGTTTTTT.

CDR3 DNA: TGCGCCAGCAGCTTGGAACGGGTGGTGTCCGGGGAGCTGTTTTTT. This sequence encodes CASSLERVVSGELFF. The rearrangement joins TRBV5-1 to TRBJ2-2; D gene uncertain. The CDR3 spans 15 residues. Trimming took 0 bases from V and 6 from J, leaving 12 bases between them. Germline CDR1 is SGHRS and CDR2 is YFSETQ.

The chain links TRBV11-1 to TRBJ2-5; possibly TRBD1 for D (5 bases). Between the trimmed V and J ends, which lost 5 bases and 0 bases, there was a span of 13 bases. CDR3 length: 15 residues. In germline, CDR1 is SGHAT, CDR2 FQDESV (reference sequence). CDR3 region: CASSHRGAYQETQYF. DNA of the CDR3: TGTGCCAGCAGCCATAGGGGCGCGTACCAAGAGACCCAGTACTTC.

This clonotype was picked up many times. V and J are TRBV2 and TRBJ1-2; D gene ambiguous. Trimming shortened V by 0 bases and J by 7 bases, and 12 bases separated the two germline ends. The CDR3 has 14 residues. CDR1 is SNHLY and CDR2 is FYNNEI in the germline V gene. This CDR3 is CASSEAEARGGYTF. DNA for the CDR3: TGTGCCAGCAGTGAAGCGGAGGCTCGTGGTGGCTACACCTTC.

The chain employs TRBV2 and TRBJ1-5, with TRBD1 matching over 9 bases. Trimming cost V 6 bases and J 5 bases; bases outside gene matches: 8. This CDR3 contains 15 residues. Germline-derived CDR1 and CDR2 are SNHLY and FYNNEI. The CDR3 nucleotides are TGTGCCAGCAGACTCGCGACAGGGGGTGATCAGCCCCAGCATTTT. Translation gives CASRLATGGDQPQHF.

A few counts support this clonotype. The CDR3 nucleotides are TGTGCCAGCAGCGAGACACAGGGTGGCTACACCTTC. Residues: CASSETQGGYTF. This chain uses TRBV7-9 with TRBJ1-2, with D perhaps matching TRBD1 (6 bases). Germline V gene lookup returns CDR1 SEHNR and CDR2 FQNEAQ (reference sequence). The CDR3 consists of 12 residues. Trimming stripped 5 bases from V and 7 bases from J, with 11 bases between.

The table lists this clonotype with a count of one. DNA for the CDR3: TGCGCCAGCAGCTATGCTAGCGGGGCCTACAATGAGCAGTTCTTC. Translation: CASSYASGAYNEQFF. The chain carries TRBV5-1 and TRBJ2-1, with TRBD2 matching 9 bases. This CDR3 contains 15 residues. The ends lost 3 bases at V and 2 bases at J; junction bases unmatched: 3. Germline CDR1 SGHRS, CDR2 YFSETQ.

This rearrangement joins TRBV4-3 to TRBJ2-2, with TRBD1 matching 8 bases. The CDR3 is 15 residues long. The junction had 4 bases not matched to a gene; V was cut back by 0 bases and J by 7 bases. Germline V lookup: CDR1 LGHNA, CDR2 YSLEER. As DNA, the CDR3 is TGCGCCAGCAGCCAAGATCTCGGGACAGGCGGGGAGCTGTTTTTT. Translated: CASSQDLGTGGELFF.

V is TRBV10-2 and J is TRBJ2-7, with D unresolved. Germline lookup yields CDR1 WSHSY and CDR2 SAAADI. The CDR3 length is 13 residues. Trimming took off 0 bases at V and 3 bases at J, with 6 bases between the two ends. CDR3 in amino acids: CASSESGFYEQYF. DNA for the CDR3: TGCGCCAGCAGTGAGTCGGGATTCTACGAGCAGTACTTC.

This chain uses TRBV6-1 with TRBJ2-7; 10 nucleotides line up with TRBD2. The junction had 12 bases not matched to a gene; V was cut back by 4 bases and J by 0 bases. The CDR3 length is 18 residues. From germline, CDR1 is MNHNS and CDR2 SASEGT. DNA of the CDR3: TGTGCCAGCAGTGCATACCTGGGGCTAGCGGGAGCCTCCTACGAGCAGTACTTC. Translating gives CASSAYLGLAGASYEQYF.

V gene TRBV5-1 combines with J gene TRBJ2-3, with 9 bases identical to TRBD1. The CDR3 has 14 residues. Unmatched junction bases numbered 8, after V lost 5 bases and J lost 7 bases. Looked up from germline, CDR1 is SGHRS and CDR2 is YFSETQ. This CDR3 is CASRGQGTIHTQYF. The DNA of the CDR3 is TGCGCCAGCAGGGGACAGGGAACGATCCATACGCAGTATTTT.

A single count supports this clonotype. The chain is built from TRBV12-3 or TRBV12-4 and TRBJ2-2; unclear D gene. This CDR3 is built from 12 residues. Trimming shortened V by 7 bases and J by 0 bases, and 3 bases separated the two germline ends. The CDR3 DNA is TGTGCCAGCAATGCGAACACCGGGGAGCTGTTTTTT. Translating gives CASNANTGELFF.

The chain uses TRBV11-1 and TRBJ2-7, with TRBD1 matching 7 bases. Germline loops: CDR1 SGHAT, CDR2 FQDESV (reference sequence). Germline trimming cut 7 bases from V and 0 bases from J; bases unmatched to any gene: 9. This CDR3 is built from 15 residues. CDR3 DNA sequence: TGTGCCAGCAAGCTCGGGACAGATATCTCCTACGAGCAGTACTTC. Translated: CASKLGTDISYEQYF.

The gene calls are TRBV5-1 and TRBJ2-3, with D unresolved. There are 12 residues in the CDR3. Deletions cut 0 bases from V and 4 bases from J, with 3 bases between. Germline values: CDR1 SGHRS, CDR2 YFSETQ. Here the CDR3 DNA reads TGCGCCAGCAGCTTGGAGTCAGATACGCAGTATTTT. It translates to CASSLESDTQYF.

This clonotype has a handful of counts. This chain connects TRBV12-3 or TRBV12-4 to TRBJ1-5; D not certain. The length of the CDR3 is 14 residues. V lost 6 bases and J lost 3, with 12 bases in between. The CDR3: CASSSGSVNQPQHF. In DNA form, the CDR3 reads TGTGCCAGCAGCTCCGGGTCAGTCAATCAGCCCCAGCATTTT.

The chain recombines TRBV9 with TRBJ2-1, with 10 positions matching TRBD2. CDR1 and CDR2 from the germline V gene are SGDLS and YYNGEE. V shed 4 bases, J shed 8 bases, and the junction held 15 bases outside the gene matches. The CDR3 runs to 17 residues. The CDR3 coding sequence is TGTGCCAGCAGCCCCCGACACCCTGCTAGCGGGAGCGATGAGCAGTTCTTC. This translates into CASSPRHPASGSDEQFF.

V is TRBV29-1 and J is TRBJ2-3; D is undetermined. Germline V gene data show CDR1 as SQVTM and CDR2 as ANQGSEA. V was shortened by 5 bases and J by 3 bases, with 3 bases between the two germline ends. This CDR3 spans 10 amino acids. CDR3 coding DNA: TGCAGCGTTCGAACAGATACGCAGTATTTT. Translated, it gives CSVRTDTQYF.